In its sample, the clone carrying this T cell receptor (beta chain) was seen a few times. Clones were read by immunoSEQ multiplex PCR, and TCRdb kept only the in-frame ones, dropping some. The repertoire holds around 380,000 clones, with around 85% as singletons. Regarding treatment: 15 to 20 received Ad26.COV2.S at low or high dose, single or two shots; 5 received placebo; per-sample allocation not given. Following the first vaccine or placebo injection, samples were taken on day 63. The CDR3 has 18 amino acids. Germline CDR1 is LNHDA and CDR2 is SQIVND (reference sequence). V shed 5 bases, J shed 0 bases, and the junction held 12 bases outside the gene matches. The data were taken from a study of Ad26.COV2.S vaccination and SARS-CoV-2 variants. Whole-study context: Enrolled in COV1001, the donor was in the Ad26.COV2.S trial arm, which received the vaccine. Once or twice, 56 days apart, Ad26.COV2.S was delivered intramuscularly.

The chain uses TRBV19 and TRBJ2-2; the match to TRBD1 covers 7 bases. The sequencing here drew on peripheral blood, taken in a trial of Ad26.COV2.S vaccine versus placebo. This clonotype was obtained from a person aged 18 to 65 who received the Ad26.COV2.S COVID-19 vaccine or a placebo. The chain's CDR3 is CASSSFWDSYTNTGELFF. The CDR3, as DNA: TGTGCCAGTAGTTCCTTCTGGGACAGCTACACGAACACCGGGGAGCTGTTTTTT.